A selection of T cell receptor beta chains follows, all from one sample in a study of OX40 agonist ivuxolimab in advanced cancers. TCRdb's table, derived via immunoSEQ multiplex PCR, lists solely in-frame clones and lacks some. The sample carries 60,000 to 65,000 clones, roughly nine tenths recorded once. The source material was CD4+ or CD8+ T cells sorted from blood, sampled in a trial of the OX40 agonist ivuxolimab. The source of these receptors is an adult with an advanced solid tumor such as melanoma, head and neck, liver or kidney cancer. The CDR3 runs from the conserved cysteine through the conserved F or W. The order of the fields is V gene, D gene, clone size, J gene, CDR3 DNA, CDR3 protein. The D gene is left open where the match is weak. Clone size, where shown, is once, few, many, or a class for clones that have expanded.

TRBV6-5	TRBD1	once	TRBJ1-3	TGTGCCAGCAGTCTTACAGGGGCTGGAAACACCATATATTTT	CASSLTGAGNTIYF
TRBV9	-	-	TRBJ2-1	TGTGCCAGCAGCGTAGCCACGCACAACAATGAGCAGTTCTTC	CASSVATHNNEQFF
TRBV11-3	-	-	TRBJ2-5	TGTGCCAGCAGCCAAACAGGGATCGGTGAGACCCAGTACTTC	CASSQTGIGETQYF
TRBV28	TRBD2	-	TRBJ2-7	TGTGCCAGTGGGAGCGGGAGTGTTTACGAGCAGTACTTC	CASGSGSVYEQYF
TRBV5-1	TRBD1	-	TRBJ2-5	TGCGCCAGCAGCGGGTGGACAGGGGGCGCAGAGACCCAGTACTTC	CASSGWTGGAETQYF
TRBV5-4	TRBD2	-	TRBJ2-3	TGTGCCAGCAGCTCCTGGACTAGAAGTACAGATACGCAGTATTTT	CASSSWTRSTDTQYF
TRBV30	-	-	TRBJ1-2	TGTGCCTGGAGTAAGGGTCTGAACTATGGCTACACCTTC	CAWSKGLNYGYTF
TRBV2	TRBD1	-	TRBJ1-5	TGTGCCAGCAGTCGACAGGGGGGCAATCAGCCCCAGCATTTT	CASSRQGGNQPQHF
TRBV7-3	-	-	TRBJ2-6	TGTGCCAGCAGCCGGTCTAGTACTGGGGCCAACGTCCTGACTTTC	CASSRSSTGANVLTF
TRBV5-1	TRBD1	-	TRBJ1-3	TGCGCCAGCAGCTTGGCCCCAGGGGGAGGCTCTGGAAACACCATATATTTT	CASSLAPGGGSGNTIYF
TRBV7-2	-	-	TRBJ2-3	TGTGCCAGCAGCTTAGAACCGGGAGGCCCGGGGGGCTTGAATACGCAGTATTTT	CASSLEPGGPGGLNTQYF
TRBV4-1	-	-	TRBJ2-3	TGCGCCAGCAGCCAAGAGGCGGGGAGAGATACGCAGTATTTT	CASSQEAGRDTQYF
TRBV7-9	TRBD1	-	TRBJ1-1	TGTGCCAGCAGCTTAGCAGGGGGCATCACTGAAGCTTTCTTT	CASSLAGGITEAFF
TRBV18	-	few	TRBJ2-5	TGTGCCAGCTCACCAGAAACAGGGCGAAGCCTCCAAGAGACCCAGTACTTC	CASSPETGRSLQETQYF
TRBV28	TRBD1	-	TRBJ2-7	TGTGCCAGCAGGATCGGACAGGGGGCTGTCTACGAGCAGTACTTC	CASRIGQGAVYEQYF
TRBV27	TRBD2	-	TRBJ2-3	TGTGCCAGCAGTTCCCCTAGCGGGAGCACAGATACGCAGTATTTT	CASSSPSGSTDTQYF
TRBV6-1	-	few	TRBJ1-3	TGTGCCACCGGACAGAAGGGAAACACCATATATTTT	CATGQKGNTIYF
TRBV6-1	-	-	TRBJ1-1	TGTGCCAGCAGTGAATATCTGGGGAACACTGAAGCTTTCTTT	CASSEYLGNTEAFF
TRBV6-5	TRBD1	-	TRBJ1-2	TGTGCCAGCAGTTACTGGGACAGGGAGGACTATGGCTACACCTTC	CASSYWDREDYGYTF
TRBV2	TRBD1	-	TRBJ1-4	TGTGCCAGCAGCGAGAGGACAGGGGGCGGACTAGCTAATGAAAAACTGTTTTTT	CASSERTGGGLANEKLFF
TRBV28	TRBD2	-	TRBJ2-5	TGTGCCAGCAGCATCCAGACTAGCGGGAGACGAGAGACCCAGTACTTC	CASSIQTSGRRETQYF
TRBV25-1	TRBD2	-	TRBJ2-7	TGTGCCAGGACGGCGGGAGATCCCTACGAGCAGTACTTC	CARTAGDPYEQYF
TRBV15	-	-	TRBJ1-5	TGTGCCACCAGCAGAGCATCTGGTCAGCCCCAGCATTTT	CATSRASGQPQHF
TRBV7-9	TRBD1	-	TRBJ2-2	TGTGCCAGCAGCTTCCCATCCGGGACAGGGTACACCGGGGAGCTGTTTTTT	CASSFPSGTGYTGELFF
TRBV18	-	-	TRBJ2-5	TGTGCCAGCTCACCAGGACAGTGGGAAGAGACCCAGTACTTC	CASSPGQWEETQYF
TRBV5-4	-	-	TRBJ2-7	TGTGCCAGCAGCTTTCGACGGGGGTCCTACGAGCAGTACTTC	CASSFRRGSYEQYF
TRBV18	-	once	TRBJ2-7	TGTGCCAGCTCACCCCCGGGCAGGAAAACCTACGAGCAGTACTTC	CASSPPGRKTYEQYF
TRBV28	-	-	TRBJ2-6	TGTGCCAGCAGTTTGTCCGGGGCCAACGTCCTGACTTTC	CASSLSGANVLTF
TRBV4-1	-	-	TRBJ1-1	TGCGCCAGCAGCCAAGAGTGGCAGGAAAGTGGGGCTTTCTTT	CASSQEWQESGAFF
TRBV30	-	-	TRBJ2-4	TGTGCCTGGAGTGACTGGGCCAAAAACATTCAGTACTTC	CAWSDWAKNIQYF
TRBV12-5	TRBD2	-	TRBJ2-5	TGTGCTAGTGGTTTGGTCCTTGGGAGCGGGAGGGGCCAAGAGACCCAGTACTTC	CASGLVLGSGRGQETQYF
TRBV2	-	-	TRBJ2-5	TGTGCCAGCAGAGAGGGGGGAGAGACCCAGTACTTC	CASREGGETQYF
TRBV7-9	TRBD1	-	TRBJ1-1	TGTGCCAGCAGCTACAGGGGGCCGGGCACTGAAGCTTTCTTT	CASSYRGPGTEAFF
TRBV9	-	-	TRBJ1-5	TGTGCCAGCAGCGGGGACGTTAGCAATCAGCCCCAGCATTTT	CASSGDVSNQPQHF
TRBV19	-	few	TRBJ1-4	TGTGCCAGTAGTAACGACGGGTTCCCTAATGAAAAACTGTTTTTT	CASSNDGFPNEKLFF
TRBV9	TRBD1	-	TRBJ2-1	TGTGCCAGCAGCCCTAGGGGGACAGGGGTCGGTCATGAGCAGTTCTTC	CASSPRGTGVGHEQFF
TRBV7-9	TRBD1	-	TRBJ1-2	TGTGCCAGCAAGACAGGGGGTTCAGATGGCTACACCTTC	CASKTGGSDGYTF
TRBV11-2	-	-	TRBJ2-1	TGTGCCAGCAGCGAATTAAGGCTATTTGAGCAGTTCTTC	CASSELRLFEQFF
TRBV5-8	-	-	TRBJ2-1	TGTGCCAGCAGCCATTACTCCTACAATGAGCAGTTCTTC	CASSHYSYNEQFF
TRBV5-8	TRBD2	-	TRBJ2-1	TGTGCCAGCAGCCTCGCACTAGCGGGAGGGCCGTTTGAGCAGTTCTTC	CASSLALAGGPFEQFF
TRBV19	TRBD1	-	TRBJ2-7	TGTGCCAGTAGTACCGGGACAGGGTCGGGAGAGCAGTACTTC	CASSTGTGSGEQYF
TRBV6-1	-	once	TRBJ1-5	TGTGCCAGCAGAAGTCCCGGGGCACGGGATCAGCCCCAGCATTTT	CASRSPGARDQPQHF
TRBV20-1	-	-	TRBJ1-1	TGCAGTGCTGCCCCCTCACCGGAAGCTTTCTTT	CSAAPSPEAFF
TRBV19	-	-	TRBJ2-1	TGTGCCAGTAGTATCCGACAGACTGACAATGAGCAGTTCTTC	CASSIRQTDNEQFF
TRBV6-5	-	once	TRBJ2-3	TGTGCCAGCAGTCCAGGGATGGGAATCGGAGATACGCAGTATTTT	CASSPGMGIGDTQYF
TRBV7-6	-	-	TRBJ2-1	TGTGCCAGCAGCCTCCGGGGAACCTACAATGAGCAGTTCTTC	CASSLRGTYNEQFF
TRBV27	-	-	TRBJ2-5	TGTGCCAGCAGTTTAATTGAGACCCAGTACTTC	CASSLIETQYF
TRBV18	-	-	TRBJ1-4	TGTGCCAGCTCACCACCGGGTGGAGACAGGCCTGAAAAACTGTTTTTT	CASSPPGGDRPEKLFF
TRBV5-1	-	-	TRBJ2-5	TGCGCCAGCAGTCCACAGGGAGAAGAGACCCAGTACTTC	CASSPQGEETQYF
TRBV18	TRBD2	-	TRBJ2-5	TGTGCCAGCTCACCAATCCTAGCGGAGTACCAAGAGACCCAGTACTTC	CASSPILAEYQETQYF
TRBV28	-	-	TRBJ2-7	TGTGCCAGCAGTTTAGGCTGGCAGGGCTACGAGCAGTACTTC	CASSLGWQGYEQYF
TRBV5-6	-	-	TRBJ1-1	TGTGCCAGCAGCTTTAGGATCACTGAAGCTTTCTTT	CASSFRITEAFF